In its sample, the clone carrying this T cell receptor beta chain was seen once. These data belong to a study of blood T cell repertoires in COVID-19. The wider study: T cells, B-cell-depleted T cells, or PBMCs supplied cDNA or gDNA.

Here immunoSEQ multiplex PCR was the method, and the copy in TCRdb shows in-frame clones only, minus some. The sample carries 90,000 or so clones, around 87% recorded once. The V segment lost 7 bases and the J segment 6 bases; nucleotides outside the gene matches: 9. The length of the CDR3 is 15 residues. CDR1 MNHEY and CDR2 SVGAGI come from the germline V gene. This TCR was recovered from a human donor in a cohort sampled during active COVID-19. The V gene is TRBV6-5, the J gene TRBJ2-4; 10 positions agree with TRBD1. The sequenced sample consisted of peripheral blood. The CDR3 bases are TGTGCCAGCACCCCGGACAGGGGGACGGGAAACATTCAGTACTTC. Protein: CASTPDRGTGNIQYF.